This TCR beta chain was recovered during a study of T cells after yellow fever vaccination (dated by TCRdb to the late 2010s). Describing the broader study: Libraries from fractions with low cell numbers were prepared with the SMART-Seq v4 Ultra Low Input RNA kit. To track T-cell clones before and after primary and booster YFV17D yellow fever vaccination, bulk TCR alpha and beta repertoires were sequenced longitudinally. Two healthy male donors, one aged 18 to 30 and one aged 30 to 40 years, were included in the cohort. Blood samples were taken at several timepoints before and after primary and secondary immunization, and bulk PBMC replicates and cell subsets were isolated.

The sample's treatment or condition label is to be understood as: live attenuated yellow fever vaccine strain. Two biological replicates of bulk PBMCs were collected at each blood-draw timepoint. A standard Ficoll-Paque protocol was used to isolate PBMCs from peripheral blood. RNA was extracted with TriZol from bulk PBMCs, CD4 and CD8 fractions, and dextramer-positive and dextramer-negative fractions. The table lists this clonotype with a few counts. There is no known antigen for this receptor. No qualities accompany the bases; no much larger clone lies one base away. TCR cDNA was synthesized by 5'RACE template switching, which introduced a universal primer site and unique molecular identifiers. cDNA synthesis was primed from both the TCR alpha and TCR beta constant segments. Library amplification used two PCR steps, and the second PCR step added sample barcodes and sequencing adapters. Sequencing of the libraries was done on either Illumina HiSeq 2500 (2x100 bp) or NovaSeq (2x150 bp). The published analysis was carried out like this. MIGEC handled demultiplexing of reads and collapsing into UMI consensus sequences, while MiXCR performed V(D)J alignment. Vaccine-responding clonotypes were identified with edgeR using replicate PBMC samples, with FDR below 0.01 and a log2 fold change above 5 up to day 15 being required. Bulk clonotypes were assigned CD4 or CD8 identity according to which sequenced CD4 or CD8 repertoire held them at higher abundance. TCRdb ran its own pipeline on the public reads, namely fastp trimming at Q25 and MiXCR clone calling, and kept in-frame beta chains. Every entry covers one CDR3 protein and lists the most common genes and DNA from its rows. It is TCRdb's table, rather than the study itself, that gives the V and J calls and clone size. Within this sample are some 550,000 distinct CDR3 sequences, with over 15% of them counted one time only. In total, the top ten clones hold about 13% of the sample.

What the study reported, not specific to this receptor: Computational filtering was needed because FACS-sorted repertoires could contain abundant contaminating clonotypes from the bulk population. The secondary T-cell response was weaker than the primary response but faster, peaking on day 5 instead of day 15. A small share of clonotypes was detected in both CD4 and CD8 compartments, with the overlap likely arising from convergent recombination. Most clones expanded after primary vaccination were re-detected after the booster (almost 98% of CD4 and approximately 88% of CD8), suggesting broad memory maintenance. Because only a couple of donors were included in the study, the extent to which the findings can be generalized is limited.

The TCR comes from a man aged 25 to 45 who received the YFV17D yellow fever vaccine. Here the sequenced sample was PBMCs, taken 15 days after the yellow fever booster vaccination.

For the CDR3, the sequence is CASRREGFTDTQYF. The DNA sequence is TGTGCCAGCCGACGGGAGGGGTTCACAGATACGCAGTATTTT. The receptor chain draws on TRBV7-9 and TRBJ2-3, with 8 bases aligning to TRBD2. According to the germline V gene (reference sequence), CDR1 reads SEHNR and CDR2 reads FQNEAQ. Taken from cysteine to phenylalanine, the CDR3 has 14 residues. Of the read, only the CDR3 DNA is kept; its 42 bases are in frame from base 1. Trimmed from V: 8 bases; trimmed from J: 2 bases; junction bases lacking a gene match: 6.